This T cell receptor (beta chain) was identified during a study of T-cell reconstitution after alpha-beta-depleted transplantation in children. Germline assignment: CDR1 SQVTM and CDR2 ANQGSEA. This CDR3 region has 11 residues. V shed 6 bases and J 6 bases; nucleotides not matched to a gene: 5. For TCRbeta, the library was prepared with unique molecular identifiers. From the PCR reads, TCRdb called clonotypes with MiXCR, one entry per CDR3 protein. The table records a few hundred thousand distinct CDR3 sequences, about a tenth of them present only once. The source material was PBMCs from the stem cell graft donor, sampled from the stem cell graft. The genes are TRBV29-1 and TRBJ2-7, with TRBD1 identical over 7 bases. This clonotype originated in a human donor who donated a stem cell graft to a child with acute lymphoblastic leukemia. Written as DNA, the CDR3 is TGCAGCGTAACAGGGGCGGGCGAGCAGTACTTC. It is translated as CSVTGAGEQYF.